These 15 T cell receptor beta chains originate from one sample sequenced in a study of blood T cell repertoires in COVID-19. TCRdb keeps only in-frame clones here, not all; method: immunoSEQ multiplex PCR. Seen here are hundreds of thousands of clones, roughly 80% observed once, and the top ten hold roughly 4.7%. The sample was PBMCs or T cells enriched from blood (not recorded which). These receptors all stem from a man aged 35 to 55 who had been exposed to COVID-19.

This rearrangement joins TRBV7-8 to TRBJ2-1; no firm D call. Germline lookup yields CDR1 SGHVS and CDR2 FQNEAQ. V was clipped by 1 base and J by 3 bases, with 10 bases between them. The CDR3 length is 15 residues. The CDR3 DNA follows: TGTGCCAGCAGCTTAGGAGTAGCTTACTACAATGAGCAGTTCTTC. This encodes CASSLGVAYYNEQFF.

V usage is TRBV5-1 and J usage is TRBJ2-2, with 7 bases lining up with TRBD1. The germline V gene encodes CDR1 SGHRS and CDR2 YFSETQ. The V gene end was trimmed by 6 bases and the J gene end by 2 bases; junction bases not matched to a gene: 10. There are 16 residues in the CDR3. The CDR3 loop reads CASKVSGTANTGELFF. The CDR3 region has the DNA TGCGCCAGCAAGGTTTCCGGGACAGCCAACACCGGGGAGCTGTTTTTT.

J is TRBJ2-1 and V is TRBV6-1, with 9 bases lining up with TRBD2. The CDR3 extends over 16 amino acids. Germline values: CDR1 MNHNS, CDR2 SASEGT. V shed 0 bases and J 6 bases; nucleotides not matched to a gene: 6. In nucleotides, the CDR3 is TGTGCCAGCAGTGAAGCGCTTCTTAGCGGGAGCAATGAGCAGTTCTTC. This codes for CASSEALLSGSNEQFF.

This chain links TRBV5-1 with TRBJ2-3; 7 bases are shared with TRBD2. This CDR3 contains 13 residues. Per the germline V gene, CDR1 is SGHRS and CDR2 is YFSETQ. V gave up 6 bases and J gave up 2 bases; unmatched junction bases: 3. CDR3 DNA: TGCGCCAGCAAACGGGAGGCCACAGATACGCAGTATTTT. Translating it yields CASKREATDTQYF.

The rearrangement uses TRBV28 and TRBJ2-1, with D maybe TRBD1 (5 bases). Trimming left V 2 bases short and J 5 bases short, with 10 bases between. Germline values: CDR1 MDHEN, CDR2 SYDVKM. This CDR3 is built from 14 residues. The CDR3 reads CASSLQGMDNEQFF. CDR3 DNA: TGTGCCAGCAGTTTACAGGGAATGGACAATGAGCAGTTCTTC. The variable domain in full, completed from reference TRBV28 and TRBJ2-1, reads DVKVTQSSRYLVKRTGEKVFLECVQDMDHENMFWYRQDPGLGLRLIYFSYDVKMKEKGDIPEGYSVSREKKERFSLILESASTNQTSMYLCASSLQGMDNEQFFGPGTRLTVL.

The count of this clone is one. The CDR3 DNA sequence: TGTGCCAGCAGAGCTAGCGATCGTCAGGGAGATACGCAGTATTTT. Translated, it gives CASRASDRQGDTQYF. This rearrangement joins TRBV3-1 (or the pseudogene TRBV3-2) to TRBJ2-3; D is possibly TRBD2 (6 bases). The CDR3 runs to 15 residues. The ends were cut back, 6 bases at V and 5 bases at J, with 18 bases in the middle. Germline V gene lookup returns CDR1 LGHDT and CDR2 YNNKEL (reference sequence).

The J gene is TRBJ1-1, the V gene TRBV29-1; TRBD1 might be the D (6 bases). CDR1 is SQVTM and CDR2 is ANQGSEA in the germline V gene. There are 13 residues in the CDR3. V lost 7 bases, J lost 1 base, and 13 bases lay in between. The CDR3 loop is CSDRGQWNTEAFF. In DNA, the CDR3 is TGCAGCGATCGAGGACAGTGGAACACTGAAGCTTTCTTT.

The V call is TRBV5-1, the J call TRBJ1-2; 9 bases agree with TRBD1. V dropped 3 bases and J dropped 5; count of bases not matched to a gene: 2. The CDR3 length is 13 residues. Per germline, CDR1 SGHRS and CDR2 YFSETQ. The CDR3 region has the DNA TGCGCCAGCAGCTGGGGGACAGGGTATGGCTACACCTTC. This codes for CASSWGTGYGYTF.

The gene calls are TRBV7-6 and TRBJ2-5; no clear D gene. The CDR3 sequence is 14 residues long. Looked up from germline, CDR1 is SGHVS and CDR2 is FNYEAQ. Trimming removed 4 bases at V and 3 bases at J, with 12 bases between. CDR3 protein: CASSSLSDKETQYF. Written as DNA, the CDR3 is TGTGCCAGCAGCTCGCTCTCAGATAAAGAGACCCAGTACTTC.

The gene calls are TRBV29-1 and TRBJ1-6; D unclear. The CDR3 contains 13 residues. V was shortened by 6 bases and J by 6 bases, with 12 bases between the two germline ends. In germline, CDR1 is SQVTM, CDR2 ANQGSEA. CDR3 in amino acids: CSVKWNSNSPLHF. For the CDR3, the DNA is TGCAGCGTCAAATGGAACAGTAATTCACCCCTCCACTTT.

V usage is TRBV9 and J usage is TRBJ2-3; unclear D gene. This CDR3 contains 15 residues. V lost 0 bases to trimming and J lost 4 bases, with 12 bases between them. Germline V gives CDR1 SGDLS, CDR2 YYNGEE. The CDR3 here is CASSVDGVPADTQYF. As DNA, the CDR3 is TGTGCCAGCAGCGTAGATGGAGTTCCAGCAGATACGCAGTATTTT.

V is TRBV19 and J is TRBJ2-7, with D perhaps matching TRBD1 (6 bases). Trimming left V 1 base short and J 9 bases short, with 16 bases between. Per the germline V gene, CDR1 is LNHDA and CDR2 is SQIVND (reference sequence). This CDR3 is built from 14 residues. CDR3 loop: CASSIADSRYVQYF. In DNA form, the CDR3 reads TGTGCCAGTAGTATAGCGGACAGTAGGTATGTGCAGTACTTC.

The chain employs TRBV12-3 or TRBV12-4 and TRBJ1-2; no definite D call. V lost 10 bases, J lost 7 bases, and 16 bases lay in between. The CDR3 spans 12 residues. The CDR3 region is CATSSAGSGYTF. The CDR3 DNA follows: TGTGCCACCTCATCGGCGGGGAGTGGCTACACCTTC.

This clone came up once. The chain employs TRBV5-6 and TRBJ1-5; D not resolved. The CDR3 consists of 13 residues. V lost 0 bases and J lost 9, with 10 bases in between. CDR1 is SGHDT and CDR2 is YYEEEE in the germline V gene. The CDR3 is CASSLASGWPQHF. The CDR3 region has the DNA TGTGCCAGCAGCTTGGCCTCGGGATGGCCCCAGCATTTT. Variable domain in full (rest from reference TRBV5-6 and TRBJ1-5): DAGVTQSPTHLIKTRGQQVTLRCSPKSGHDTVSWYQQALGQGPQFIFQYYEEEERQRGNFPDRFSGHQFPNYSSELNVNALLLGDSALYLCASSLASGWPQHFGDGTRLSIL.

The rearrangement joins TRBV2 to TRBJ2-4; 7 bases are a match to TRBD1. J lost 0 bases, V lost 2 bases, and 4 bases had no gene match. The CDR3 runs to 16 residues. The germline gives CDR1 SNHLY, CDR2 FYNNEI. CDR3 region: CASSERQGLAKNIQYF. CDR3 nucleotide sequence: TGTGCCAGCAGTGAAAGACAGGGATTAGCCAAAAACATTCAGTACTTC.